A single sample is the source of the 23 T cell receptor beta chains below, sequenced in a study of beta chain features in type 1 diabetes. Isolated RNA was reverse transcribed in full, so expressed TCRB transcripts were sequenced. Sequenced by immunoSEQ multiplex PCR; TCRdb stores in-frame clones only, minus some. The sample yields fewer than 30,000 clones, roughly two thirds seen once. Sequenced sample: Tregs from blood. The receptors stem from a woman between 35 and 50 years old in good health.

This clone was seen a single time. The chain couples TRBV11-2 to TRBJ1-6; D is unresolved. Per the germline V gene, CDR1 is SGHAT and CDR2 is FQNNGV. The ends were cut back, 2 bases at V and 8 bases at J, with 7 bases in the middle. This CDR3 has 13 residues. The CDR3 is CASSLTRDSPLHF. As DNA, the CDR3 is TGTGCCAGCAGCTTAACTCGAGATTCACCCCTCCACTTT.

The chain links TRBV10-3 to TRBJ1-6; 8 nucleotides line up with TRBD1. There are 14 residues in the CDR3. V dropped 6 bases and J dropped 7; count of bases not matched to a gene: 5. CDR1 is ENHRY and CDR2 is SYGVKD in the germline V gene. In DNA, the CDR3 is TGTGCCATCAGGGACAGGGAGGGGAATTCACCCCTCCACTTT. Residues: CAIRDREGNSPLHF.

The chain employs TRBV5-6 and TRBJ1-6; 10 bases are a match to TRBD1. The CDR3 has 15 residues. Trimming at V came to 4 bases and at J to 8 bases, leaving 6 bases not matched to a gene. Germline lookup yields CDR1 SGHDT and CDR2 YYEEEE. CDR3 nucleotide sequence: TGTGCCAGCAGCCCTAGGACAGGGGGATATTCACCCCTCCACTTT. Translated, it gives CASSPRTGGYSPLHF.

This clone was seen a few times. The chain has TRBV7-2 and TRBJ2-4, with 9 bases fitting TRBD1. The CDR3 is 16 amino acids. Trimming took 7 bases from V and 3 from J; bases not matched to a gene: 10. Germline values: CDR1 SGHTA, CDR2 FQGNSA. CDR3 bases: TGTGCCAGCATAGAGCGGACAGGGGTGGACAAAAACATTCAGTACTTC. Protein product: CASIERTGVDKNIQYF.

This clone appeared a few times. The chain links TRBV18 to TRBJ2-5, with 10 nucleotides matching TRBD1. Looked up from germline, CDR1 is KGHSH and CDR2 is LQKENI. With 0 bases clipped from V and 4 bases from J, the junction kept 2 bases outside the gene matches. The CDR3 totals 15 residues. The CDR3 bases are TGTGCCAGCTCACCACCGGGACAGGGGACAGAGACCCAGTACTTC. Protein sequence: CASSPPGQGTETQYF.

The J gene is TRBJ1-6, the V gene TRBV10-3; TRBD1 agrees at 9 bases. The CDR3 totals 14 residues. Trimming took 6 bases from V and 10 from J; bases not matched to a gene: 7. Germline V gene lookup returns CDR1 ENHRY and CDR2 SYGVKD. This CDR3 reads CAISADRGRSPLHF. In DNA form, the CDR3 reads TGTGCCATCAGCGCGGACAGGGGAAGATCACCCCTCCACTTT.

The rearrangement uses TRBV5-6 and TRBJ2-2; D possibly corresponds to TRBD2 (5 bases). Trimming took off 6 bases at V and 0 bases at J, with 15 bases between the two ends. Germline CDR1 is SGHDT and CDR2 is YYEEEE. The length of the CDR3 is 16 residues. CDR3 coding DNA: TGTGCCAGCACCTACCTAACCGGGACGAACACCGGGGAGCTGTTTTTT. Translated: CASTYLTGTNTGELFF. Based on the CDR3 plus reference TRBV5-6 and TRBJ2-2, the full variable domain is DAGVTQSPTHLIKTRGQQVTLRCSPKSGHDTVSWYQQALGQGPQFIFQYYEEEERQRGNFPDRFSGHQFPNYSSELNVNALLLGDSALYLCASTYLTGTNTGELFFGEGSRLTVL.

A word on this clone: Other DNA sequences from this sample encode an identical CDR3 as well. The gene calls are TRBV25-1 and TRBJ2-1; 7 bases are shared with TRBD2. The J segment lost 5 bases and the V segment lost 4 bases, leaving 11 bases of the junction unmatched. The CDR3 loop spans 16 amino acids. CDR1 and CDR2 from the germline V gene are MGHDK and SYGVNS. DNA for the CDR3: TGTGCCAGCAGTGGCCCCGGGGGGTTATGGGACAATGAGCAGTTCTTC. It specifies CASSGPGGLWDNEQFF. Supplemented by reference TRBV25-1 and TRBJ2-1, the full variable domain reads EADIYQTPRYLVIGTGKKITLECSQTMGHDKMYWYQQDPGMELHLIHYSYGVNSTEKGDLSSESTVSRIRTEHFPLTLESARPSHTSQYLCASSGPGGLWDNEQFFGPGTRLTVL.

CDR3 in DNA: TGTGCCAGCAGTGGACAGACTCTCACTGAAGCTTTCTTT. It is translated as CASSGQTLTEAFF. The chain combines TRBV27 with TRBJ1-1, with D possibly TRBD1 on 6 matching bases. With 5 bases removed from V and 4 bases from J, the gap between germline ends came to 11 bases. The CDR3 spans 13 residues. Germline CDR1 and CDR2: MNHEY and SMNVEV (reference sequence).

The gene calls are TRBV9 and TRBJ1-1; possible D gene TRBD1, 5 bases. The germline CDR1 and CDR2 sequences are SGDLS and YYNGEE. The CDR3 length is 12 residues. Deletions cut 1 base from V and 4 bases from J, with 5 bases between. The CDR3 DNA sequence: TGTGCCAGCAGCGTACAGGGCACTGAAGCTTTCTTT. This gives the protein CASSVQGTEAFF.

Written as DNA, the CDR3 is TGTGCCACCAGCCGTCGGGAGACCCAGTACTTC. Protein: CATSRRETQYF. The V call is TRBV15, the J call TRBJ2-5, with D unresolved. The V end was cut by 5 bases, the J end by 5 bases, with 6 bases between. This CDR3 comprises 11 residues. In germline, CDR1 is LNHNV, CDR2 YYDKDF (reference sequence).

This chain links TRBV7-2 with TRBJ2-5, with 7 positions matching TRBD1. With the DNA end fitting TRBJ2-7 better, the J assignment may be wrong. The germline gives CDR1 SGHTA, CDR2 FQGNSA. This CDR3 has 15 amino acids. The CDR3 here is CASSRLNRGSYEQYF. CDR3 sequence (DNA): TGTGCCAGCAGCCGACTAAACAGGGGTTCCTACGAGCAGTACTTC.

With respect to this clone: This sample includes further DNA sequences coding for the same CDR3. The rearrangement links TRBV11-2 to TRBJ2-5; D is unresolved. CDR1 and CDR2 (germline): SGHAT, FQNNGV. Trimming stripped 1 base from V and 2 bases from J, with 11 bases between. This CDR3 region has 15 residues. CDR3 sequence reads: CASSLVSGQQETQYF. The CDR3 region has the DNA TGTGCCAGCAGCTTAGTTTCTGGGCAGCAAGAGACCCAGTACTTC.

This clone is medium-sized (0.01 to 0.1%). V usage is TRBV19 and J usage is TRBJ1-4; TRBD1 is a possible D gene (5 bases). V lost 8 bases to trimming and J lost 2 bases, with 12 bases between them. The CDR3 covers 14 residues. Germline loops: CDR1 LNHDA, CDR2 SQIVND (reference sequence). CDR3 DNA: TGTGCCAGTCGGCCAGGGTCGACTAATGAAAAACTGTTTTTT. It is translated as CASRPGSTNEKLFF.

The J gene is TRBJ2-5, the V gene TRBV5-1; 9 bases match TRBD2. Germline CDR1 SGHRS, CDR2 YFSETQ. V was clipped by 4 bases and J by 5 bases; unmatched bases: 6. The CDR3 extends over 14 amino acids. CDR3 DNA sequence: TGCGCCAGCAGCCCGGGACTAGCAACGGAGACCCAGTACTTC. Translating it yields CASSPGLATETQYF.

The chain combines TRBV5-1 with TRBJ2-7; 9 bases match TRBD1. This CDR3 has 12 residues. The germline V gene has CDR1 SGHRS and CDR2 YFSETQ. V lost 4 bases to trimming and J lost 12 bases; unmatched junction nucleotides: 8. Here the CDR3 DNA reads TGCGCCAGCAGCCTGGACAGGGGCAGAAGGTACTTC. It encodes CASSLDRGRRYF.

DNA of the CDR3: TGTGCCAGCAGCTTAGGAACGGGGCAAGAGACCCAGTACTTC. Its translation: CASSLGTGQETQYF. The chain employs TRBV7-8 and TRBJ2-5; D might be TRBD2 (5 bases). The CDR3 spans 14 residues. Germline values: CDR1 SGHVS, CDR2 FQNEAQ. Trimming took off 1 base at V and 2 bases at J, with 8 bases between the two ends.

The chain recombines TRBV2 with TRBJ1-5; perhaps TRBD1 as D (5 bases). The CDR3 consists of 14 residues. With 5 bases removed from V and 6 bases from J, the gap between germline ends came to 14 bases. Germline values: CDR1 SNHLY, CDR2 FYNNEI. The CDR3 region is CASSSAGSRQPQHF. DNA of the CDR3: TGTGCCAGCAGTAGTGCAGGGTCGCGTCAGCCCCAGCATTTT.

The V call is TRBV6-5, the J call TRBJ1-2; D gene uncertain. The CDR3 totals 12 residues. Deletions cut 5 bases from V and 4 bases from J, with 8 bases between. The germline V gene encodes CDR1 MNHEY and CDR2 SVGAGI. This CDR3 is CASSDNSYGYTF. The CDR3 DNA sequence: TGTGCCAGCAGTGATAACAGCTATGGCTACACCTTC.

The CDR3 loop is CASSTGASGNTGELFF. CDR3 nucleotide sequence: TGTGCCAGCAGCACAGGTGCTAGCGGGAACACCGGGGAGCTGTTTTTT. The gene calls are TRBV11-3 and TRBJ2-2, with 7 bases lining up with TRBD2. Germline V gene lookup returns CDR1 SGHNT and CDR2 YENEEA. The trim removed 5 bases at V and 1 base at J, leaving 7 bases unmatched. This CDR3 spans 16 amino acids.

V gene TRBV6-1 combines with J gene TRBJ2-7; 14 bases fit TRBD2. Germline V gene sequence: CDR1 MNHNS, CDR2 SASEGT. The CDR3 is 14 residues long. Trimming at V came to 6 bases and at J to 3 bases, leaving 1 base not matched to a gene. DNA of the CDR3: TGTGCCAGCAGGGGGACTAGCGGGGGCTACGAGCAGTACTTC. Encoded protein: CASRGTSGGYEQYF.

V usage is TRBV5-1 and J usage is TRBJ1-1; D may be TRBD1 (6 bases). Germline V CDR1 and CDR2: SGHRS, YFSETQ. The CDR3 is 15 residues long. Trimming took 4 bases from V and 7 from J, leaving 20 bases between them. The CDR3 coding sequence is TGCGCCAGCAGCGGAGGGGGGGACATTTTCAGTGAAGCTTTCTTT. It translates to CASSGGGDIFSEAFF.

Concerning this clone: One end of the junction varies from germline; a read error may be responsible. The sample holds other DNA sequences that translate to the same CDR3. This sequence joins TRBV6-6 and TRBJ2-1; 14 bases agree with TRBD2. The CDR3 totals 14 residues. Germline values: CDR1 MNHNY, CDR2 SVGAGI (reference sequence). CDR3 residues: CASIRLAGGREQFF. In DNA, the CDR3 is TGCGCCAGCATTAGACTAGCGGGGGGGCGGGAGCAGTTCTTC.